This T cell receptor (beta chain) originates from a study of cytomegalovirus exposure and HLA in healthy donors. This PCR relied on a set of 60 Vbeta primers and 13 Jbeta primers. This table comes from immunoSEQ multiplex PCR, and its TCRdb copy is limited to in-frame clones, with some not included. The sample holds tens of thousands of clones; about four fifths are singletons and the top ten take around 5.6%. This CDR3 has 15 residues. CDR1 is SEHNR, CDR2 FQNEAQ, per germline (reference sequence). Trimming took off 4 bases at V and 2 bases at J, with 14 bases between the two ends. The chain recombines TRBV7-9 with TRBJ2-5; TRBD1 might be the D (6 bases). This sequence was found in a woman aged 18-35 years in good health and CMV-seropositive. Sequenced material: PBMCs. CDR3 nucleotides: TGTGCCAGCAGCTCTCGAAACCAGGGGCAAGAGACCCAGTACTTC. Its protein is CASSSRNQGQETQYF.